Following are 18 T cell receptor beta chains from one sample sequenced in a study of T-cell memory formation after mild COVID-19. A single record per CDR3 protein comes from TCRdb applying MiXCR to the 5' RACE reads. The sample has approximately 490,000 distinct CDR3 sequences; about 20% are singletons. The source material was PBMCs or a T cell subset sorted from them (not recorded which). Source of these receptors: an adult woman who had mild COVID-19 (a few samples of this study predate the infection). Cell type and time point are not known.

This clonotype was counted a few times. The V and J genes are TRBV12-3 or TRBV12-4 and TRBJ2-2; tentative D call: TRBD2 (5 bases). CDR3 size: 13 residues. With 7 bases removed from V and 6 bases from J, the gap between germline ends came to 12 bases. The CDR3 DNA is TGTGCCAGCACCCCGAGGGAGTCCGGGGAGCTGTTTTTT. Translating gives CASTPRESGELFF.

The V gene is TRBV27, the J gene TRBJ2-3, with D uncertain. Germline CDR1 is MNHEY and CDR2 is SMNVEV (reference sequence). The CDR3 spans 13 residues. Between the trimmed V and J ends, which lost 8 bases and 6 bases, there was a span of 15 bases. CDR3 coding DNA: TGTGCCAGCCGAACCACTCGGTCGGATACGCAGTATTTT. Translating gives CASRTTRSDTQYF.

The V call is TRBV4-1, the J call TRBJ2-7; 12 positions match TRBD1. CDR1 and CDR2 (germline): MGHRA, YSYEKL. The CDR3 contains 16 residues. The V and J ends lost 4 bases and 3 bases, in that order; junction bases with no gene match: 7. The CDR3 region has the DNA TGCGCCAGCAGCCCGAAAGGGACAGGGGGCATCTACGAGCAGTACTTC. Translated: CASSPKGTGGIYEQYF.

The chain carries TRBV30 and TRBJ2-3; D may be TRBD1 or TRBD2 (6 bases each). Germline values: CDR1 GTSNPN, CDR2 SVGIG (reference sequence). The CDR3 contains 14 residues. V dropped 0 bases and J dropped 3 bases, with 10 bases sitting between them. The CDR3 sequence is CAWSVGGGTDTQYF. CDR3 nucleotide sequence: TGTGCCTGGAGTGTTGGAGGGGGAACAGATACGCAGTATTTT.

The chain carries TRBV5-1 and TRBJ1-2; D unresolved. The germline V gene has CDR1 SGHRS and CDR2 YFSETQ. The CDR3 sequence is 15 residues long. Trimming pared 3 bases from V and 5 bases from J, leaving 17 bases between. This CDR3 reads CASSSSGSLGYGYTF. Written as DNA, the CDR3 is TGCGCCAGCAGCTCCTCCGGCTCTCTTGGATATGGCTACACCTTC.

The V and J genes are TRBV19 and TRBJ2-7, with D possibly being TRBD2 (5 bases). Per germline, CDR1 LNHDA and CDR2 SQIVND (reference sequence). The CDR3 covers 13 residues. Trimming took off 6 bases at V and 7 bases at J, with 16 bases between the two ends. The CDR3, as DNA: TGTGCCAGTAGACCGGGCCCGGGGTGGGAGCAGTACTTC. This translates into CASRPGPGWEQYF.

This clonotype was detected a few times. The DNA of the CDR3 is TGTGCCAGCAGCCCCGACACTAGCACAGATACGCAGTATTTT. It specifies CASSPDTSTDTQYF. The chain links TRBV7-2 to TRBJ2-3, with unresolved D. Germline CDR1 and CDR2: SGHTA and FQGNSA. CDR3 length equals 14 residues. The V and J ends lost 5 bases and 0 bases respectively, with 9 bases between them. The full variable domain, rest sourced from reference TRBV7-2 and TRBJ2-3, is GAGVSQSPSNKVTEKGKDVELRCDPISGHTALYWYRQSLGQGLEFLIYFQGNSAPDKSGLPSDRFSAERTGGSVSTLTIQRTQQEDSAVYLCASSPDTSTDTQYFGPGTRLTVL.

This chain joins TRBV7-8 and TRBJ1-4; D call uncertain. Deletions cut 2 bases from V and 6 bases from J, with 7 bases between. Looked up from germline, CDR1 is SGHVS and CDR2 is FQNEAQ. This CDR3 spans 13 amino acids. The CDR3 nucleotides read TGTGCCAGCAGCTTATATGGGGATGAAAAACTGTTTTTT. Its protein product is CASSLYGDEKLFF.

The chain couples TRBV7-2 to TRBJ2-7, with 10 positions matching TRBD2. V shed 2 bases, J shed 5 bases, and the junction held 9 bases outside the gene matches. This CDR3 spans 16 amino acids. CDR1 SGHTA and CDR2 FQGNSA come from the germline V gene. CDR3 nucleotide sequence: TGTGCCAGCAGCTTAATGGCGCTAGCGGGAGCCCACGAGCAGTACTTC. This encodes CASSLMALAGAHEQYF.

CDR3 in DNA: TGTGCCAGCAGGAATGGCGGGGGGGCGTTCGATGAGCAGTTCTTC. Translation gives CASRNGGGAFDEQFF. The rearrangement uses TRBV2 and TRBJ2-1, with 9 positions matching TRBD2. V was clipped by 6 bases and J by 8 bases; unmatched bases: 11. Germline V gene sequence: CDR1 SNHLY, CDR2 FYNNEI. The CDR3 totals 15 residues. Full variable domain (remainder filled in from reference TRBV2 and TRBJ2-1): EPEVTQTPSHQVTQMGQEVILRCVPISNHLYFYWYRQILGQKVEFLVSFYNNEISEKSEIFDDQFSVERPDGSNFTLKIRSTKLEDSAMYFCASRNGGGAFDEQFFGPGTRLTVL.

The chain combines TRBV15 with TRBJ2-7, with a weak D call TRBD2 (6 bases). The CDR3 is 15 residues long. Germline V gives CDR1 LNHNV, CDR2 YYDKDF (reference sequence). V gave up 0 bases and J gave up 2 bases, with 11 bases separating them. The DNA for the CDR3 is TGTGCCACCAGCAGAGAGGGCGGGGTCGCCTACGAGCAGTACTTC. Encoded protein: CATSREGGVAYEQYF.

This chain connects TRBV4-1 to TRBJ2-2, with D perhaps being TRBD1 or TRBD2 (6 bases each). The V gene's germline CDR1 is MGHRA and CDR2 YSYEKL. Trimming removed 1 base at V and 4 bases at J, with 10 bases between. CDR3 length: 15 amino acids. CDR3 in DNA: TGCGCCAGCAGCCAAGTAGGGGGGCCCACCGGGGAGCTGTTTTTT. This codes for CASSQVGGPTGELFF.

The CDR3 is CASSYSGRVNEQFF. The DNA of the CDR3 is TGTGCCAGCAGTTATAGCGGGAGGGTCAATGAGCAGTTCTTC. This chain links TRBV12-3 or TRBV12-4 with TRBJ2-1; TRBD2 aligns across 11 bases. The CDR3 is 14 residues long. With V trimmed by 4 bases and J by 6 bases, 2 bases remained unmatched.

As DNA, the CDR3 is TGTGCCAGCAGTCCGGGGGACAGGGCGAATATCAAGCCCCAGCATTTT. This codes for CASSPGDRANIKPQHF. The V call is TRBV12-3 or TRBV12-4, the J call TRBJ1-5, with 9 bases aligning to TRBD1. Trimming took 5 bases from V and 8 from J; bases not matched to a gene: 13. This CDR3 is 16 amino acids long.

This clonotype was observed a single time. This chain uses TRBV7-9 with TRBJ1-4; 7 nucleotides match TRBD1. The V and J ends lost 3 bases and 5 bases, in that order; junction bases with no gene match: 3. There are 14 residues in the CDR3. CDR1 and CDR2 (germline): SEHNR, FQNEAQ (reference sequence). The CDR3 loop is CASSFGTANEKLFF. CDR3 coding DNA: TGTGCCAGCAGCTTTGGGACAGCGAATGAAAAACTGTTTTTT.

In its sample, this clonotype was seen a few times. V is TRBV24-1 and J is TRBJ1-2; D is ambiguous. The CDR3 has 15 amino acids. Germline V lookup: CDR1 KGHDR, CDR2 SFDVKD. The germline V and J ends were trimmed by 8 bases and 0 bases, with 15 bases remaining between them. CDR3 DNA sequence: TGTGCCACCAAGAGTAGTAAGGACGCTAACTATGGCTACACCTTC. Translating it yields CATKSSKDANYGYTF.

The table lists this clonotype with a few counts. The chain uses TRBV20-1 and TRBJ1-5, with TRBD1 as a possible D gene (6 bases). The CDR3 sequence is 14 residues long. Trimming left V 3 bases short and J 6 bases short, with 15 bases between. Germline CDR1 is DFQATT and CDR2 is SNEGSKA (reference sequence). The CDR3 DNA follows: TGCAGTGCTAGCCTGGGGACAATGGGTCAGCCCCAGCATTTT. This sequence encodes CSASLGTMGQPQHF.

The rearrangement links TRBV29-1 to TRBJ2-7; D possibly corresponds to TRBD2 (5 bases). Looked up from germline, CDR1 is SQVTM and CDR2 is ANQGSEA. V lost 4 bases and J 0 bases, leaving 10 bases between the germline ends. This CDR3 has 13 residues. The CDR3 here is CSVAEVSSYEQYF. Written as DNA, the CDR3 is TGCAGCGTTGCGGAGGTTAGCTCCTACGAGCAGTACTTC.